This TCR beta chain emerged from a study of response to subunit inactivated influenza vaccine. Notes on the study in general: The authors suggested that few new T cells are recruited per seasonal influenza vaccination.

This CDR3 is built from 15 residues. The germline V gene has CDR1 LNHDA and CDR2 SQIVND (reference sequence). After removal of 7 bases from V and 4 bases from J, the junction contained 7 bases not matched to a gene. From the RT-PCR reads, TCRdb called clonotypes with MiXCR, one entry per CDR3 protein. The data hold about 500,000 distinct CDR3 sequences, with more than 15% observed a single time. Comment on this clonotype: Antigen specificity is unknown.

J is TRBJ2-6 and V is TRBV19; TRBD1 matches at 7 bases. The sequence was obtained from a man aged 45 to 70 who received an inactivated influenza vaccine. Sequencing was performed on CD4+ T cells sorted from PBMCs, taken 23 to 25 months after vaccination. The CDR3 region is CASTADRAGANVLTF. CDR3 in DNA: TGTGCCAGTACCGCCGACAGGGCCGGGGCCAACGTCCTGACTTTC.